This paragraph reports one T cell receptor (beta chain). The target antigen is unknown. Distinct nucleotide sequences in the sample also encode this CDR3. Authors' data handling: Filtering was not the same, since immunoSEQ gave junction-only sequences without quality scores. TCRdb keeps only in-frame clones here, not all; method: immunoSEQ multiplex PCR. D and trimming were read from the DNA, whereas the V and J calls and clone size are those reported in that table. This table has 660,000 or so clones, 95% to 97% appearing once. The sample comes from a study of shared clonotypes between healthy human individuals. Study in general: Each donor contributed plates that comprised three CD4 naive, three CD4 memory, two CD8 naive and one CD8 memory. Regarding the study as a whole: The low donor count limited represented genetic and exposure-history diversity. Collection of samples was limited to blood; tissue repertoires likely differ.

Naive CD8 isolation took CD45RO-negative cells positively selected for CCR7 and excluded terminally differentiated effector memory CD45RA+ cells. The sample consisted of naive CD8+ T cells sorted from blood. The receptor was derived from a young woman in good health.

CDR3 amino acids: CASSLDRDGYTF. In DNA, the CDR3 is TGTGCCAGCAGCTTAGACAGGGACGGCTACACCTTC. This sequence joins TRBV7-9 and TRBJ1-2, with a weak D call TRBD1 (6 bases). Germline V gene data show CDR1 as SEHNR and CDR2 as FQNEAQ (reference sequence). The CDR3 is 12 amino acids. Trimming shortened V by 1 base and J by 8 bases, and 8 bases separated the two germline ends.